Listed below are T cell receptor beta chains from one sample, sequenced in a study of blood T cell repertoires in COVID-19. Generated by immunoSEQ multiplex PCR, the TCRdb table keeps only in-frame clones and is missing some. The sample lists around 400,000 clones; 88% were seen once. The sequenced material came from PBMCs or T cells enriched from blood (not recorded which). The receptor source for this set is a woman between 18 and 30 years old who had been exposed to COVID-19. The CDR3 runs from the conserved cysteine through the conserved F or W. The D gene is left open where the match is weak. Where a row states a size, it is once, few, many or the class of an expanded clone; other rows omit it.

CDR3aa: CASDRGLPREQYF
CDR3nt: TGTGCCAGCGACAGGGGGCTCCCCCGGGAGCAGTACTTC
v_gene: TRBV28
d_gene: TRBD1
abundance: NA
j_gene: TRBJ2-7

CDR3aa: CASRPREGQAGLAGGYEQYF
CDR3nt: TGTGCCAGCAGACCGCGCGAAGGACAAGCCGGACTAGCGGGAGGCTACGAGCAGTACTTC
v_gene: TRBV27
d_gene: TRBD2
abundance: NA
j_gene: TRBJ2-7

CDR3aa: CASSQDPGGTEAFF
CDR3nt: TGTGCCAGCAGCCAAGACCCAGGGGGCACTGAAGCTTTCTTT
v_gene: TRBV3-1/TRBV3-2
d_gene: TRBD1
abundance: once
j_gene: TRBJ1-1

CDR3aa: CASSIRTGNGYTF
CDR3nt: TGTGCCAGTAGTATCCGGACGGGGAATGGCTACACCTTC
v_gene: TRBV19
d_gene: NA
abundance: NA
j_gene: TRBJ1-2

CDR3aa: CATSRGTSGRGNEQFF
CDR3nt: TGTGCCACCAGCAGAGGGACTAGCGGGAGGGGCAATGAGCAGTTCTTC
v_gene: TRBV15
d_gene: TRBD2
abundance: few
j_gene: TRBJ2-1

CDR3aa: CSVGGQGYEQYF
CDR3nt: TGCAGCGTTGGCGGACAGGGGTACGAGCAGTACTTC
v_gene: TRBV29-1
d_gene: TRBD1
abundance: NA
j_gene: TRBJ2-7

CDR3aa: CASSSGGNEQFF
CDR3nt: TGTGCCAGCAGTTCCGGGGGCAATGAGCAGTTCTTC
v_gene: TRBV6-5
d_gene: NA
abundance: NA
j_gene: TRBJ2-1

CDR3aa: CASSTQGRAYGYTF
CDR3nt: TGTGCCAGCAGCACCCAGGGGAGGGCCTACGGCTACACCTTC
v_gene: TRBV11-2
d_gene: NA
abundance: NA
j_gene: TRBJ1-2

CDR3aa: CASSTGYEQYF
CDR3nt: TGTGCCAGTAGTACCGGTTACGAGCAGTACTTC
v_gene: TRBV19
d_gene: NA
abundance: NA
j_gene: TRBJ2-7

CDR3aa: CASSSSGRKETQYF
CDR3nt: TGTGCCAGCAGCTCTAGCGGGAGGAAAGAGACCCAGTACTTC
v_gene: TRBV7-6
d_gene: TRBD2
abundance: NA
j_gene: TRBJ2-5

CDR3aa: CASSQDPRGGGGYTQYF
CDR3nt: TGCGCCAGCAGCCAAGATCCCCGGGGAGGGGGAGGATATACGCAGTATTTT
v_gene: TRBV4-1
d_gene: NA
abundance: NA
j_gene: TRBJ2-3

CDR3aa: CASSLGGGGGYTF
CDR3nt: TGTGCCAGCAGCTTAGGAGGGGGCGGTGGCTACACCTTC
v_gene: TRBV13
d_gene: TRBD1
abundance: few
j_gene: TRBJ1-2

CDR3aa: CASGPGQNRYEQYF
CDR3nt: TGCGCCAGCGGACCGGGACAGAACCGCTACGAGCAGTACTTC
v_gene: TRBV5-1
d_gene: TRBD1
abundance: once
j_gene: TRBJ2-7

CDR3aa: CASSSDSYNEQFF
CDR3nt: TGCGCCAGCAGCTCCGACAGTTACAATGAGCAGTTCTTC
v_gene: TRBV4-3
d_gene: NA
abundance: NA
j_gene: TRBJ2-1

CDR3aa: CAISEGQGNEKLFF
CDR3nt: TGTGCCATCAGTGAGGGGCAAGGTAATGAAAAACTGTTTTTT
v_gene: TRBV10-3
d_gene: NA
abundance: few
j_gene: TRBJ1-4

CDR3aa: CASSAGVMPQHF
CDR3nt: TGTGCCAGCTCGGCAGGGGTCATGCCCCAGCATTTT
v_gene: TRBV2
d_gene: NA
abundance: NA
j_gene: TRBJ1-5

CDR3aa: CSASPRILSNQPQHF
CDR3nt: TGCAGTGCTAGTCCGCGGATCCTTAGCAATCAGCCCCAGCATTTT
v_gene: TRBV20-1
d_gene: NA
abundance: NA
j_gene: TRBJ1-5

CDR3aa: CSVEVGGYFDYGYTF
CDR3nt: TGCAGCGTTGAGGTGGGAGGATACTTCGACTATGGCTACACCTTC
v_gene: TRBV29-1
d_gene: NA
abundance: once
j_gene: TRBJ1-2

CDR3aa: CASIQGRTGGNTIYF
CDR3nt: TGTGCCAGTATCCAGGGAAGAACCGGCGGAAACACCATATATTTT
v_gene: TRBV19
d_gene: NA
abundance: NA
j_gene: TRBJ1-3

CDR3aa: CASSPNRGLLETQYF
CDR3nt: TGTGCCAGCAGCCCTAACAGGGGATTGCTGGAGACCCAGTACTTC
v_gene: TRBV7-9
d_gene: TRBD1
abundance: NA
j_gene: TRBJ2-5

CDR3aa: CASSQEISSSGRKGHNEQFF
CDR3nt: TGCGCCAGCAGCCAAGAAATTTCGTCTAGTGGCCGTAAAGGCCACAATGAGCAGTTCTTC
v_gene: TRBV4-1
d_gene: NA
abundance: NA
j_gene: TRBJ2-1

CDR3aa: CASSLDLQGEQYF
CDR3nt: TGTGCCAGCAGCTTAGATCTCCAGGGTGAGCAGTACTTC
v_gene: TRBV11-3
d_gene: NA
abundance: NA
j_gene: TRBJ2-7

CDR3aa: CASRERSEQFF
CDR3nt: TGTGCCAGCCGGGAAAGGTCCGAGCAGTTCTTC
v_gene: TRBV27
d_gene: NA
abundance: NA
j_gene: TRBJ2-1

CDR3aa: CASSLRAQGGSNTGELFF
CDR3nt: TGTGCCAGCAGTTTAAGGGCACAGGGGGGGTCGAACACCGGGGAGCTGTTTTTT
v_gene: TRBV4-2
d_gene: NA
abundance: NA
j_gene: TRBJ2-2

CDR3aa: CASSLVMTSGILETQYF
CDR3nt: TGTGCCAGCTCTCTAGTAATGACTAGCGGGATCTTAGAGACCCAGTACTTC
v_gene: TRBV18
d_gene: TRBD2
abundance: NA
j_gene: TRBJ2-5

CDR3aa: CASSVMTSGSETQYF
CDR3nt: TGTGCCAGCAGCGTCATGACTAGCGGGAGTGAGACCCAGTACTTC
v_gene: TRBV9
d_gene: TRBD2
abundance: NA
j_gene: TRBJ2-5

CDR3aa: CASSPTLSGPHLHYEQYF
CDR3nt: TGTGCCAGCAGCCCAACGCTTAGCGGGCCTCACCTCCACTACGAGCAGTACTTC
v_gene: TRBV3-1/TRBV3-2
d_gene: TRBD2
abundance: NA
j_gene: TRBJ2-7

CDR3aa: CAISVGQGGEPQHF
CDR3nt: TGTGCCATCAGTGTCGGACAGGGCGGCGAGCCCCAGCATTTT
v_gene: TRBV10-3
d_gene: TRBD1
abundance: once
j_gene: TRBJ1-5

CDR3aa: CASSPRQGGADTQYF
CDR3nt: TGTGCCAGCTCACCGAGGCAGGGGGGCGCAGATACGCAGTATTTT
v_gene: TRBV18
d_gene: NA
abundance: NA
j_gene: TRBJ2-3